The 9 T cell receptor beta chains below all came from one sample that was sequenced in a study of blood T cell repertoires in COVID-19. The assay was immunoSEQ multiplex PCR, and TCRdb's table has in-frame clones only and misses some. The table includes about 350,000 clones, roughly 90% detected once. Sequencing was carried out using PBMCs or T cells enriched from blood (not recorded which). The receptors originated from a woman under 40 who had recovered from COVID-19.

The J gene is TRBJ1-4, the V gene TRBV7-8, with D maybe TRBD1 (5 bases). This CDR3 comprises 15 residues. V dropped 3 bases and J dropped 7 bases, with 15 bases sitting between them. Germline-derived CDR1 and CDR2 are SGHVS and FQNEAQ. The CDR3 region has the DNA TGTGCCAGCAGCTTGGGGAGGGGACTCGGTGAAAAACTGTTTTTT. Its translation is CASSLGRGLGEKLFF. The full variable domain, rest sourced from reference TRBV7-8 and TRBJ1-4, is GAGVSQSPRYKVAKRGQDVALRCDPISGHVSLFWYQQALGQGPEFLTYFQNEAQLDKSGLPSDRFFAERPEGSVSTLKIQRTQQEDSAVYLCASSLGRGLGEKLFFGSGTQLSVL.

This chain links TRBV29-1 with TRBJ2-5; D not certain. Trimming cost V 5 bases and J 2 bases, with 12 bases left between them. This CDR3 contains 13 residues. In germline, CDR1 is SQVTM, CDR2 ANQGSEA. CDR3 nucleotide sequence: TGCAGCGTTTGCAAGAACTCACAAGAGACCCAGTACTTC. Amino acids: CSVCKNSQETQYF. The full variable domain, rest sourced from reference TRBV29-1 and TRBJ2-5, is SAVISQKPSRDICQRGTSLTIQCQVDSQVTMMFWYRQQPGQSLTLIATANQGSEATYESGFVIDKFPISRPNLTFSTLTVSNMSPEDSSIYLCSVCKNSQETQYFGPGTRLLVL.

This clone is a singleton in its sample. The chain carries TRBV28 and TRBJ1-2, with 8 bases aligning to TRBD1. This CDR3 spans 14 amino acids. The trim removed 4 bases at V and 1 base at J, leaving 2 bases unmatched. The germline V gene has CDR1 MDHEN and CDR2 SYDVKM. Written as DNA, the CDR3 is TGTGCCAGCAGTTGGACAGGGAGTAACTATGGCTACACCTTC. It specifies CASSWTGSNYGYTF.

This chain links TRBV9 with TRBJ2-3, with 9 positions matching TRBD2. With V trimmed by 4 bases and J by 5 bases, 11 bases remained unmatched. CDR1 SGDLS and CDR2 YYNGEE come from the germline V gene. The CDR3 extends over 16 amino acids. Written as DNA, the CDR3 is TGTGCCAGCAGCACCCGTCCGGGACTAGCCAAAGATACGCAGTATTTT. It yields the protein CASSTRPGLAKDTQYF.

CDR3 sequence (DNA): TGTGCCAGCAGCACCTATAGGGGACTAGACTATGGCTACACCTTC. Translating gives CASSTYRGLDYGYTF. The chain combines TRBV5-6 with TRBJ1-2; possible D gene TRBD1, 5 bases. CDR1 is SGHDT, CDR2 YYEEEE, per germline. The CDR3 is made up of 15 amino acids. V gave up 4 bases and J gave up 3 bases, with 16 bases separating them.

This chain links TRBV2 with TRBJ2-5, with D possibly being TRBD2 (6 bases). Trimming took 6 bases from V and 2 from J, leaving 16 bases between them. The CDR3 spans 15 residues. In germline, CDR1 is SNHLY, CDR2 FYNNEI. The CDR3 sequence is CASRGELAEQETQYF. The CDR3 region has the DNA TGTGCCAGCAGGGGGGAATTAGCGGAGCAAGAGACCCAGTACTTC.

The chain employs TRBV7-2 and TRBJ2-2, with TRBD2 identical over 11 bases. J lost 4 bases, V lost 7 bases, and 8 bases had no gene match. Looked up from germline, CDR1 is SGHTA and CDR2 is FQGNSA. This CDR3 is 16 amino acids long. CDR3 sequence reads: CASTKTSGDPTGELFF. The CDR3 bases are TGTGCCAGCACCAAGACTAGCGGGGACCCCACCGGGGAGCTGTTTTTT.

Many counts were recorded for this clone. The chain recombines TRBV21-1 with TRBJ1-1; the table's D call, TRBD1, has no DNA check behind it. TRBV21-1 is a known pseudogene. The CDR3 is 14 amino acids. CDR3: CASSKVTANTEAFF. CDR3 nucleotide sequence: TGTGCCAGCAGCAAAGTAACAGCGAACACTGAAGCTTTCTTT.

The chain links TRBV5-4 to TRBJ1-1; 9 nucleotides line up with TRBD1. CDR3 length equals 15 residues. After removal of 0 bases from V and 6 bases from J, the junction contained 6 bases not matched to a gene. Germline CDR1 and CDR2: SGHNT and YYREEE (reference sequence). CDR3 protein: CASSLEATGGPEAFF. The CDR3 region has the DNA TGTGCCAGCAGCTTGGAGGCGACAGGGGGGCCTGAAGCTTTCTTT. Using reference TRBV5-4 and TRBJ1-1 for the parts outside the CDR3, the full variable domain is ETGVTQSPTHLIKTRGQQVTLRCSSQSGHNTVSWYQQALGQGPQFIFQYYREEENGRGNFPPRFSGLQFPNYSSELNVNALELDDSALYLCASSLEATGGPEAFFGQGTRLTVV.